These 4 T cell receptor beta chains were sequenced from one sample in a study of control samples from healthy donors and cancer patients. Libraries were prepared by immunoSEQ multiplex PCR; TCRdb keeps only in-frame clonotypes and omits some of them. The data contain 25,000 to 35,000 clones, about nine tenths of them singletons. The sequenced sample consisted of PBMCs. The receptors stem from a man in his fifties or sixties with lung cancer.

The chain couples TRBV29-1 to TRBJ2-2; 7 nucleotides line up with TRBD2. V was pared by 3 bases and J by 4 bases, with 5 bases of the junction left unmatched. The CDR3 length is 14 residues. The germline CDR1 and CDR2 sequences are SQVTM and ANQGSEA. The CDR3 nucleotides read TGCAGCGTTGACGGCGGGAGAGGCACCGGGGAGCTGTTTTTT. Amino acids: CSVDGGRGTGELFF.

This chain connects TRBV19 to TRBJ1-2; 9 bases match TRBD1. V shed 2 bases and J 4 bases; nucleotides not matched to a gene: 5. The CDR3 has 15 residues. Germline lookup yields CDR1 LNHDA and CDR2 SQIVND (reference sequence). The CDR3 DNA reads TGTGCCAGTAGTATAACAGGGGGCGAGAGCTATGGCTACACCTTC. Translation: CASSITGGESYGYTF.

The chain couples TRBV27 to TRBJ1-3; TRBD1 matches 7 bases. Germline assignment: CDR1 MNHEY and CDR2 SMNVEV (reference sequence). CDR3 length: 15 residues. Trimming cost V 5 bases and J 0 bases; bases outside gene matches: 4. CDR3 in amino acids: CASSRTGLSGNTIYF. Here the CDR3 DNA reads TGTGCCAGCAGTCGGACAGGACTCTCTGGAAACACCATATATTTT.

The chain employs TRBV11-2 and TRBJ1-1; D remains unclear. Germline assignment: CDR1 SGHAT and CDR2 FQNNGV. V gave up 3 bases and J gave up 1 base, with 3 bases separating them. The CDR3 is 12 residues long. In DNA form, the CDR3 reads TGTGCCAGCAGCTTCGAGAACACTGAAGCTTTCTTT. Protein: CASSFENTEAFF.